This T cell receptor beta chain is drawn from a study of early T cells in non-severe SARS-CoV-2 infection. Whole-study results and caveats: Lookups in VDJdb leaned toward anti-spike CD8 responses and missed private and CD4 specificities.

This clonotype has just a few counts. What it binds is not known. Separate cDNA molecules each had unique molecular identifiers attached to them. TCRdb re-called the 5' RACE reads through MiXCR, storing one row per CDR3 protein. The data show about 110,000 distinct CDR3 sequences, over 10% seen once. The clonotype originates from an adult who was a healthcare worker with PCR-confirmed SARS-CoV-2 infection or an uninfected control (not recorded which). The source material was whole blood, sampled at baseline.

CDR3 amino acids: CASSYPLAGSPLHF. DNA of the CDR3: TGTGCCAGCAGTTACCCTCTGGCAGGTTCACCCCTCCACTTT. The rearrangement uses TRBV6-5 and TRBJ1-6; D gene uncertain. The CDR3 runs to 14 residues. Germline assignment: CDR1 MNHEY and CDR2 SVGAGI. Trimming took off 2 bases at V and 9 bases at J, with 11 bases between the two ends.